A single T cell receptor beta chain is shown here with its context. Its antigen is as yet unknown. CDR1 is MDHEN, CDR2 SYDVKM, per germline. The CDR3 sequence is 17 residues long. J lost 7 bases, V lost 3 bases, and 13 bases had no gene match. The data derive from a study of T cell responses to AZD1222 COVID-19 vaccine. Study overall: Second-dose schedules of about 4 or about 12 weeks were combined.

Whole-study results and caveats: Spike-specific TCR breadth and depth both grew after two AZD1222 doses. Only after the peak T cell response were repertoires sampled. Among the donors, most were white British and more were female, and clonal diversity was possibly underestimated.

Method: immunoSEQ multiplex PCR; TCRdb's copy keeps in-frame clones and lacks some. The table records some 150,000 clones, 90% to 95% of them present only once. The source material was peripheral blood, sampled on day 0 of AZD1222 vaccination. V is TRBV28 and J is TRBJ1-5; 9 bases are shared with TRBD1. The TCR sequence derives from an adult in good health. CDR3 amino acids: CASSLSGHRGRGQPQHF. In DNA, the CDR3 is TGTGCCAGCAGTTTGAGTGGGCACAGGGGGCGAGGGCAGCCCCAGCATTTT.